A few counts support the clone carrying this T cell receptor beta chain. This CDR3 is also generated by other DNA sequences in the sample. The CDR3 contains 14 residues. Between the trimmed V and J ends, which lost 0 bases and 2 bases, there was a span of 7 bases. CDR1 SGDLS and CDR2 YYNGEE come from the germline V gene. These data originate in a study of beta chain features in type 1 diabetes. Whole-study context: Cell yields, gender and age were similar in healthy donors and patients.

Investigators reverse transcribed all isolated RNA, so they sequenced expressed TCRB transcripts. Naive, central memory and regulatory T cell samples yielded around 3.5 million reads on average. TCRdb keeps only in-frame clones here, not all; method: immunoSEQ multiplex PCR. The sample has around 250,000 clones; under 70% are singletons. V is TRBV9 and J is TRBJ2-3, with a possible D match to TRBD2 (5 bases). This TCR derives from a man aged 25-45 years in good health. Sequencing used naive CD4+ T cells from blood. Here the CDR3 DNA reads TGTGCCAGCAGCGTAGCGGGATTCACAGATACGCAGTATTTT. Its translation is CASSVAGFTDTQYF.